This T cell receptor beta chain was profiled in a study of cytomegalovirus exposure and HLA in healthy donors. Here immunoSEQ multiplex PCR was the method, and the copy in TCRdb shows in-frame clones only, minus some. The profile shows 100,000 to 120,000 clones, approximately 89% of them singletons. Concerning this clone itself: The antigen remains unidentified.

General observations from the study: Investigators reported 150 to 200 TCR beta chains as tied to cytomegalovirus. The majority of TCR sequences were rare, yet some public TCRs appeared in many donors. In vitro experiments confirmed that three CMV-associated chains were specific for CMV antigens. The classifier was said to identify cytomegalovirus status with high specificity and sensitivity.

V dropped 5 bases and J dropped 5 bases, with 9 bases sitting between them. The CDR3 has 13 residues. Germline CDR1 is LNHDA and CDR2 is SQIVND (reference sequence). Sequenced sample: PBMCs. The V call is TRBV19, the J call TRBJ2-2, with D possibly TRBD1 on 6 matching bases. The sequence derives from a woman between 18 and 29 years old in good health and CMV-seronegative. DNA of the CDR3: TGTGCCAGTAGTGCAGGGGTAACCGGGGAGCTGTTTTTT. As protein: CASSAGVTGELFF.